A selection of T cell receptor beta chains follows, all from one sample in a study of cytomegalovirus exposure and HLA in healthy donors. The data were produced by immunoSEQ multiplex PCR, yet TCRdb's version contains in-frame clones alone and is incomplete. The data show fewer than 60,000 clones, with approximately 80% seen just once and 3% to 4% held by the top ten. Sequencing input: PBMCs. Receptors originate from a woman between 35 and 50 years old in good health and CMV-seropositive. Each CDR3 is given with its conserved first and last residue. D genes are given only for firm matches. Clone size is given for some rows only: seen once, a few or many times, or a class if the clone is expanded.

clone_size	v_call	d_call	j_call	cdr3_aa	cdr3_nt
-	TRBV6-1	-	TRBJ1-1	CASSEGNRVVTEAFF	TGTGCCAGCAGTGAAGGGAACAGGGTGGTCACTGAAGCTTTCTTT
-	TRBV21-1	-	TRBJ2-7	CASPGGGPFPLEQYF	TGTGCCAGCCCGGGGGGAGGGCCCTTCCCACTCGAGCAGTACTTC
-	TRBV30	-	TRBJ1-1	CAWSRGLNTEAFF	TGTGCCTGGAGTAGGGGGTTGAACACTGAAGCTTTCTTT
-	TRBV19	-	TRBJ2-1	CASSREAVDSYNEQFF	TGTGCCAGTAGTCGAGAGGCAGTAGACTCCTACAATGAGCAGTTCTTC
-	TRBV10-3	TRBD1	TRBJ1-2	CAISEPTGGSHGYTF	TGTGCCATCAGTGAGCCGACAGGGGGTTCTCATGGCTACACCTTC
-	TRBV7-2	-	TRBJ2-6	CASSLERGGTGANVLTF	TGTGCCAGCAGCTTAGAAAGGGGGGGGACTGGGGCCAACGTCCTGACTTTC
-	TRBV19	-	TRBJ1-4	CASSWRGEKLFF	TGTGCCAGTAGTTGGAGGGGTGAAAAACTGTTTTTT
-	TRBV4-2	-	TRBJ1-1	CASSQDVRNTEAFF	TGTGCCAGCAGCCAAGATGTGAGGAACACTGAAGCTTTCTTT
few	TRBV5-1	TRBD1	TRBJ2-5	CASSVPGGAETQYF	TGCGCCAGCAGCGTCCCAGGGGGCGCGGAGACCCAGTACTTC
-	TRBV4-1	TRBD2	TRBJ2-5	CASSPEGRGETQYF	TGCGCCAGCAGCCCTGAGGGGAGGGGTGAGACCCAGTACTTC
-	TRBV12-5	-	TRBJ1-1	CASGPGRGAFF	TGTGCTAGTGGTCCAGGCCGGGGAGCTTTCTTT
-	TRBV11-2	-	TRBJ2-1	CASSLARVSGEQFF	TGTGCCAGCAGCTTAGCGCGGGTTTCGGGTGAGCAGTTCTTC
-	TRBV28	-	TRBJ1-1	CASTEDSLNTEAFF	TGTGCCAGCACCGAGGACAGTCTGAACACTGAAGCTTTCTTT
few	TRBV5-4	-	TRBJ2-3	CASSLGSTGTDTQYF	TGTGCCAGCAGCTTGGGCTCTACCGGCACAGATACGCAGTATTTT
few	TRBV9	TRBD2	TRBJ2-1	CASSGGLAENNEQFF	TGTGCCAGCAGCGGAGGACTAGCGGAAAACAATGAGCAGTTCTTC
-	TRBV5-6	TRBD1	TRBJ1-1	CASSRRQGWVEAFF	TGTGCCAGCAGCCGACGACAGGGGTGGGTTGAAGCTTTCTTT
-	TRBV13	-	TRBJ1-1	CASSLAGGMVLF	TGTGCCAGCAGCTTAGCGGGAGGGATGGTCTTATTT
-	TRBV6-6	-	TRBJ2-3	CASRPSAGTDTQYF	TGTGCCAGCAGACCCAGTGCTGGCACAGATACGCAGTATTTT
-	TRBV30	TRBD1	TRBJ2-2	CAWSSPGTGRSGELFF	TGTGCCTGGAGTTCCCCGGGGACAGGGCGCTCCGGGGAGCTGTTTTTT
-	TRBV5-4	TRBD2	TRBJ2-7	CASSFSGGKLYEQYF	TGTGCCAGCAGCTTCAGCGGGGGGAAGCTCTACGAGCAGTACTTC
-	TRBV7-9	-	TRBJ1-1	CASSQMRTEAFF	TGTGCCAGCAGCCAAATGAGGACTGAAGCTTTCTTT
-	TRBV19	-	TRBJ1-5	CASSISVMGNQPQHF	TGTGCCAGTAGTATTAGTGTTATGGGCAATCAGCCCCAGCATTTT
few	TRBV19	-	TRBJ2-7	CASSAPQQGVYEQYF	TGTGCCAGCAGTGCCCCCCAACAGGGAGTCTACGAGCAGTACTTC
-	TRBV6-1	TRBD1	TRBJ2-5	CASSRDRDETQYF	TGTGCCAGCAGTCGTGACAGGGACGAGACCCAGTACTTC
-	TRBV2	-	TRBJ1-4	CASSDGGRDYEKLFF	TGTGCCAGCAGTGATGGCGGCAGGGACTATGAAAAACTGTTTTTT
-	TRBV4-2	TRBD1	TRBJ2-7	CASSQEEGQGAGEQYF	TGTGCCAGCAGCCAAGAAGAGGGCCAGGGGGCCGGGGAGCAGTACTTC
-	TRBV27	-	TRBJ1-6	CASSLRGGFDSPLHF	TGTGCCAGCAGTTTACGGGGGGGGTTTGACTCACCCCTCCACTTT
-	TRBV27	TRBD2	TRBJ2-5	CASKRGGQETQYF	TGTGCCAGCAAGCGGGGGGGCCAAGAGACCCAGTACTTC
-	TRBV6-6	-	TRBJ1-5	CASSTEQGLGQPQHF	TGTGCCAGCAGTACCGAACAGGGTTTGGGTCAGCCCCAGCATTTT
-	TRBV6-5	-	TRBJ1-4	CASSGGRANEKLFF	TGTGCCAGCAGCGGGGGGAGGGCTAATGAAAAACTGTTTTTT
-	TRBV10-1	TRBD1	TRBJ1-5	CASSGQGNQPQHF	TGCGCCAGCAGTGGACAGGGTAATCAGCCCCAGCATTTT
-	TRBV30	-	TRBJ1-1	CAWNHRVPLEAFF	TGTGCCTGGAACCACAGGGTCCCCCTTGAAGCTTTCTTT
few	TRBV14	-	TRBJ2-2	CASSQMSGAGTGELFF	TGTGCCAGCAGCCAAATGTCAGGGGCGGGCACCGGGGAGCTGTTTTTT
-	TRBV5-4	TRBD1	TRBJ1-2	CASSLQGATFNGYTF	TGTGCCAGCAGCTTGCAGGGGGCGACATTCAATGGCTACACCTTC
-	TRBV27	-	TRBJ1-6	CASSFEYNSPLHF	TGTGCCAGCAGTTTTGAGTATAATTCACCCCTCCACTTT
-	TRBV7-2	-	TRBJ1-2	CASSLVRVDGYTF	TGTGCCAGCAGCTTAGTCAGGGTTGATGGCTACACCTTC
-	TRBV5-8	-	TRBJ1-6	CASRGGGAMNSPLHF	TGTGCCAGCAGAGGAGGGGGGGCGATGAATTCACCCCTCCACTTT
-	TRBV6-1	-	TRBJ1-1	CASLDSLNTEAFF	TGTGCCAGCCTGGACAGCCTGAACACTGAAGCTTTCTTT
-	TRBV7-9	TRBD2	TRBJ2-2	CASSLSVGTSAGELFF	TGTGCCAGCAGCTTAAGTGTAGGGACTAGCGCCGGGGAGCTGTTTTTT
-	TRBV7-6	-	TRBJ1-1	CASSSLDSEAFF	TGTGCCAGCAGCTCCTTAGACAGTGAAGCTTTCTTT
-	TRBV9	TRBD1	TRBJ2-1	CASGTGGGEQFF	TGTGCCTCGGGGACAGGGGGCGGGGAGCAGTTCTTC
-	TRBV19	TRBD1	TRBJ1-6	CASSGSGTDNSPLHF	TGTGCCAGTAGCGGTTCCGGGACAGATAATTCACCCCTCCACTTT
-	TRBV19	-	TRBJ1-5	CASSIVAGQGQPQHF	TGTGCCAGTAGTATAGTCGCGGGGCAGGGTCAGCCCCAGCATTTT
-	TRBV5-1	-	TRBJ1-2	CASSRTRGSGPGYTF	TGCGCCAGCAGCCGCACTCGAGGTTCGGGTCCTGGCTACACCTTC
-	TRBV6-5	-	TRBJ1-1	CASSYSTGGWTEAFF	TGTGCCAGCAGTTACTCGACGGGTGGTTGGACTGAAGCTTTCTTT
-	TRBV11-3	-	TRBJ2-3	CASSLVWGEGGTDTQYF	TGTGCCAGCAGCTTAGTTTGGGGTGAGGGCGGCACAGATACGCAGTATTTT
once	TRBV16	-	TRBJ1-1	CASSQTLNTEAFF	TGTGCCAGCAGCCAGACTTTAAACACTGAAGCTTTCTTT
-	TRBV7-6	-	TRBJ2-7	CASSLAFGDNEQYF	TGTGCCAGCAGCTTAGCGTTCGGGGATAACGAGCAGTACTTC
-	TRBV13	TRBD2	TRBJ2-7	CASSSGGPTDEQYF	TGTGCCAGCAGCTCGGGAGGGCCTACGGATGAGCAGTACTTC
-	TRBV11-2	-	TRBJ2-1	CASSFWDTEGNEQFF	TGTGCCAGCAGCTTTTGGGACACCGAGGGGAATGAGCAGTTCTTC
-	TRBV28	TRBD2	TRBJ2-7	CASTARGSGGYYEQYF	TGTGCCAGCACAGCGAGGGGTAGCGGGGGTTACTACGAGCAGTACTTC
-	TRBV19	TRBD1	TRBJ1-2	CASSIRRTGEYGYTF	TGTGCCAGTAGTATAAGACGGACAGGGGAATATGGCTACACCTTC
-	TRBV19	TRBD1	TRBJ2-7	CASSMTGMNEQYF	TGTGCCAGTAGTATGACAGGGATGAACGAGCAGTACTTC
few	TRBV5-1	-	TRBJ2-1	CASSLGGLSSYNEQFF	TGCGCCAGCAGCTTGGGAGGCCTCAGCTCCTACAATGAGCAGTTCTTC
-	TRBV15	-	TRBJ2-1	CATSPRQGPGGEQFF	TGTGCCACCAGCCCCAGACAGGGTCCGGGAGGGGAGCAGTTCTTC